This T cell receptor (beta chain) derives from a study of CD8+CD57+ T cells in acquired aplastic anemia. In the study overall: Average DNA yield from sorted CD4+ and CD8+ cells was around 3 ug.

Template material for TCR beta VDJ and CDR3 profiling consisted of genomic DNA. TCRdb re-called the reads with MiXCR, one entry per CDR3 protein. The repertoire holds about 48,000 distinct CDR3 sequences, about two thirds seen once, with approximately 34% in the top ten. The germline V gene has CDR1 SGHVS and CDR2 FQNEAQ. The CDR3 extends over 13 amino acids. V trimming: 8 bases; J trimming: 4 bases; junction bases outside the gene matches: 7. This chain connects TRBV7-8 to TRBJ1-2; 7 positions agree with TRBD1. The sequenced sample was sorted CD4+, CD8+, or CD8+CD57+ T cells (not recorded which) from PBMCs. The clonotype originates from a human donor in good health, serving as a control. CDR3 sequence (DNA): TGTGCCAGCGCCTCGGGACAGTTCTATGGCTACACCTTC. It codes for CASASGQFYGYTF.